This T cell receptor (beta chain) was identified during a study of T cells in Graves' hyperthyroidism and ophthalmopathy. The investigators amplified TCR beta CDR3 regions from RNA transcripts. The HTBI primer set drove a first-round RT-PCR of the TCR CDR3. TCRdb called the multiplex PCR reads again in MiXCR, with one record for every CDR3 protein. The data show a few hundred thousand distinct CDR3 sequences, approximately 25% seen once. Germline V gene data show CDR1 as LNHDA and CDR2 as SQIVND (reference sequence). The V gene end was trimmed by 6 bases and the J gene end by 6 bases; junction bases not matched to a gene: 8. The CDR3 consists of 15 residues. Over 18 months, lack of ophthalmopathy progression marked Graves' hyperthyroidism as stable. Study-wide points: In simple terms, a model built on 13 V-J features told ophthalmopathy apart from stable hyperthyroidism.

Only a few counts were recorded for this clonotype. Its antigen is undetermined. This chain links TRBV19 with TRBJ2-1, with 10 bases lining up with TRBD2. Sequenced: blood. The source of this sequence is a man aged 50 to 60 with Graves' hyperthyroidism. The CDR3 bases are TGTGCCAGTAGGGAAGCGGGAGGGCCCGGCAATGAGCAGTTCTTC. Its translation is CASREAGGPGNEQFF. Based on the CDR3 plus reference TRBV19 and TRBJ2-1, the full variable domain is DGGITQSPKYLFRKEGQNVTLSCEQNLNHDAMYWYRQDPGQGLRLIYYSQIVNDFQKGDIAEGYSVSREKKESFPLTVTSAQKNPTAFYLCASREAGGPGNEQFFGPGTRLTVL.